The rows below give T cell receptor beta chains drawn from one sample of a study of shared clonotypes between healthy human individuals. This table comes from immunoSEQ multiplex PCR, and its TCRdb copy is limited to in-frame clones, with some not included. The data show roughly 2 million clones, with approximately 95% seen just once and 0.85% to 1.3% held by the top ten. Sequencing was done on a sample of naive CD8+ T cells sorted from blood. These receptors were obtained from a man in his late teens or twenties in good health. The CDR3 runs from the conserved cysteine through the conserved F or W. D genes are given only for firm matches. For some rows the clone size is stated as once, few or many, or as a class when expanded; others skip it.

V	J	size	D	CDR3	DNA
TRBV25-1	TRBJ1-1	-	-	CASSEFGQYTEAFF	TGTGCCAGCAGTGAATTTGGACAGTACACTGAAGCTTTCTTT
TRBV2	TRBJ2-7	-	-	CASSEGLDYEQYF	TGTGCCAGCAGTGAAGGACTAGACTACGAGCAGTACTTC
TRBV30	TRBJ2-3	-	-	CAGEQGPGTQYF	TGTGCCGGGGAACAGGGACCGGGCACGCAGTATTTT
TRBV5-1	TRBJ2-7	-	-	CASSSRLDNSYEQYF	TGCGCCAGCAGCTCGAGACTAGACAACTCCTACGAGCAGTACTTC
TRBV5-1	TRBJ2-7	-	TRBD1	CASSVGQGTYEQYF	TGCGCCAGCAGCGTGGGACAGGGTACCTACGAGCAGTACTTC
TRBV28	TRBJ2-1	-	TRBD2	CASSFPGGYNEQFF	TGTGCCAGCAGTTTCCCGGGGGGGTACAATGAGCAGTTCTTC
TRBV4-2	TRBJ1-1	once	-	CASSQDQEGFNTEAFF	TGTGCCAGCAGCCAAGATCAGGAGGGCTTTAACACTGAAGCTTTCTTT
TRBV19	TRBJ2-1	-	-	CASSLADSYNEQFF	TGTGCCAGTAGTTTAGCGGACTCCTACAATGAGCAGTTCTTC
TRBV27	TRBJ1-1	-	TRBD1	CASSSGQGYEAFF	TGTGCCAGCAGTTCGGGACAGGGTTATGAAGCTTTCTTT
TRBV7-9	TRBJ1-4	-	TRBD1	CASSPRTGGEKLFF	TGTGCCAGCAGTCCTCGGACAGGAGGTGAAAAACTGTTTTTT
TRBV6-6	TRBJ2-3	-	TRBD2	CASSYLAGGNTDTQYF	TGTGCCAGCAGTTACCTAGCGGGGGGGAACACAGATACGCAGTATTTT
TRBV5-6	TRBJ2-1	-	-	CASSWLEGNEQFF	TGTGCCAGCAGCTGGCTAGAGGGCAATGAGCAGTTCTTC
TRBV4-3	TRBJ2-2	-	-	CASSPSQTAGELFF	TGCGCCAGCAGCCCCTCCCAGACTGCCGGGGAGCTGTTTTTT
TRBV2	TRBJ2-3	once	TRBD2	CASSEWGAGSDTQYF	TGTGCCAGCAGTGAGTGGGGAGCGGGGTCAGATACGCAGTATTTT
TRBV5-6	TRBJ2-7	once	-	CASSLGSAYEQYF	TGTGCCAGCAGCTTGGGGAGCGCCTACGAGCAGTACTTC
TRBV29-1	TRBJ2-7	-	TRBD2	CSVDGGSYEQYF	TGCAGCGTGGACGGGGGGTCCTACGAGCAGTACTTC
TRBV5-1	TRBJ1-3	-	TRBD1	CASRLGQLSGNTIYF	TGCGCCAGCAGACTGGGACAGCTCTCTGGAAACACCATATATTTT
TRBV6-5	TRBJ2-1	-	-	CASSPDPGYEQFF	TGTGCCAGCAGTCCGGATCCGGGGTATGAGCAGTTCTTC
TRBV6-1	TRBJ2-7	-	TRBD2	CASSVDGGGYEQYF	TGTGCCAGCAGTGTCGACGGCGGGGGCTACGAGCAGTACTTC
TRBV30	TRBJ2-7	-	-	CAWSVIRYNEQYF	TGTGCCTGGAGTGTAATACGGTACAACGAGCAGTACTTC
TRBV10-3	TRBJ1-3	once	TRBD1	CAISMDRDTGNTIYF	TGTGCCATCAGTATGGACAGGGATACCGGAAACACCATATATTTT
TRBV10-3	TRBJ1-5	-	-	CAISEGPGANRPQHF	TGTGCCATCAGTGAAGGGCCAGGGGCCAATCGGCCCCAGCATTTT
TRBV7-9	TRBJ1-4	-	-	CASSWGWDEKLFF	TGTGCCAGCAGTTGGGGGTGGGATGAAAAACTGTTTTTT
TRBV2	TRBJ2-3	-	-	CASTSTDTQYF	TGTGCCAGCACGAGTACAGATACGCAGTATTTT
TRBV13	TRBJ2-7	-	-	CASSLFRSSYEQYF	TGTGCCAGCAGCTTGTTTCGGAGCTCCTACGAGCAGTACTTC
TRBV7-8	TRBJ1-2	-	-	CASSQGTLYGYTF	TGTGCCAGCAGCCAGGGGACACTCTATGGCTACACCTTC
TRBV6-6	TRBJ1-2	-	-	CASSYAGQTYYGYTF	TGTGCCAGCAGTTACGCCGGACAGACATACTATGGCTACACCTTC
TRBV5-6	TRBJ1-5	-	-	CASSFGGGQPQHF	TGTGCCAGCAGCTTTGGCGGTGGTCAGCCCCAGCATTTT
TRBV7-9	TRBJ1-2	-	-	CASSPLGGWAGYTF	TGTGCCAGCAGCCCCTTGGGGGGCTGGGCTGGCTACACCTTC
TRBV7-2	TRBJ2-7	-	-	CASSLSGGYEQYF	TGTGCCAGCAGCTTAAGTGGCGGCTACGAGCAGTACTTC
TRBV11-1	TRBJ2-1	-	-	CASSLEGPLSSYNEQFF	TGTGCCAGCAGCTTAGAGGGCCCATTAAGCTCCTACAATGAGCAGTTCTTC
TRBV29-1	TRBJ2-3	-	-	CSVGADTQYF	TGCAGCGTGGGAGCAGATACGCAGTATTTT
TRBV9	TRBJ2-2	once	TRBD1	CASSGLQGVAGELFF	TGTGCCAGCAGCGGCTTACAGGGGGTCGCCGGGGAGCTGTTTTTT
TRBV9	TRBJ2-1	-	-	CASSVLGNEQFF	TGTGCCAGCAGCGTACTGGGGAATGAGCAGTTCTTC